The 10 T cell receptor beta chains below were found in one sample sequenced in a study of T-cell reconstitution after alpha-beta-depleted transplantation in children. Unique molecular identifiers featured in how the TCRbeta library was prepared. TCRdb re-derived calls from the PCR reads in MiXCR, one entry per CDR3 protein. The sample shows more than 90,000 distinct CDR3 sequences, about a tenth of them seen only once. Sequencing used PBMCs, obtained before TCRalphabeta/CD19-depleted stem cell transplant. Receptors originate from a boy between 2 and 10 years old with acute lymphoblastic leukemia, due to receive a stem cell transplant.

This clonotype was detected ten times or more. V and J are TRBV7-9 and TRBJ1-2; no firm D call. V lost 2 bases, J lost 5 bases, and 6 bases lay in between. The CDR3 runs to 12 residues. Germline CDR1 is SEHNR and CDR2 is FQNEAQ (reference sequence). Written as DNA, the CDR3 is TGTGCCAGCAGCTTACTAGAATATGGCTACACCTTC. This encodes CASSLLEYGYTF.

On this clonotype itself: Mismatch with germline at one junction end may stem from a read error. The chain joins TRBV7-8 to TRBJ2-1; D is undetermined. The CDR3 totals 13 residues. Per the germline V gene, CDR1 is SGHVS and CDR2 is FQNEAQ. The CDR3 spells CASSLATLNEQSF. DNA of the CDR3: TGTGCCAGCAGCTTAGCCACTTTAAATGAGCAGTCCTTC.

This clonotype was counted many times. This chain connects TRBV20-1 to TRBJ1-1; D gene uncertain. In germline, CDR1 is DFQATT, CDR2 SNEGSKA (reference sequence). With 5 bases removed from V and 1 base from J, the gap between germline ends came to 2 bases. The CDR3 is made up of 10 amino acids. This CDR3 reads CSAPNTEAFF. CDR3 in DNA: TGCAGTGCTCCGAACACTGAAGCTTTCTTT.

This clonotype turned up a few times. CDR3 amino acids: CASGLVKRGLAEISGANVLTF. CDR3 nucleotides: TGTGCTAGTGGTTTGGTAAAGCGAGGACTAGCTGAAATCTCTGGGGCCAACGTCCTGACTTTC. The chain links TRBV12-5 to TRBJ2-6, with 8 positions matching TRBD2. After removal of 0 bases from V and 0 bases from J, the junction contained 13 bases not matched to a gene. Germline values: CDR1 LGHNT, CDR2 FRNRAP. CDR3 length: 21 residues.

The V and J genes are TRBV10-3 and TRBJ1-2; D unresolved. The CDR3 sequence is 12 residues long. Germline loops: CDR1 ENHRY, CDR2 SYGVKD. V was cut by 6 bases and J by 2 bases, with 7 bases left in between. CDR3 coding DNA: TGTGCCATCAGAGGTCCCAACTATGGCTACACCTTC. Translating it yields CAIRGPNYGYTF.

This clonotype was seen ten or more times. The V call is TRBV20-1, the J call TRBJ2-5; no reliable D call. CDR1 DFQATT and CDR2 SNEGSKA come from the germline V gene (reference sequence). The V and J ends lost 6 bases and 4 bases respectively, with 15 bases between them. CDR3 length: 13 residues. The CDR3 bases are TGCAGTGCCTCGAAGCTTATCGGAGAGACCCAGTACTTC. It is translated as CSASKLIGETQYF.

In the case of this clonotype: A much larger clone is a single base away; this may be a read error. This chain uses TRBV5-1 with TRBJ2-1; 10 positions agree with TRBD2. V gave up 6 bases and J gave up 8 bases; unmatched junction bases: 14. The germline gives CDR1 SGHRS, CDR2 YFSETQ. This CDR3 has 16 residues. CDR3 DNA sequence: TGCGCCAGCACCCGTGGACTAGCGGTAGCAGATGATGAGCAGTTCTTC. This codes for CASTRGLAVADDEQFF.

V usage is TRBV12-3 or TRBV12-4 and J usage is TRBJ2-7; the D is unclear. V gave up 1 base and J gave up 9 bases, with 13 bases separating them. This CDR3 contains 13 residues. The CDR3 region has the DNA TGTGCCAGCAGTTTAGGAGGAGCGATCGGGCAGTACTTC. This translates into CASSLGGAIGQYF.

This clonotype was recorded many times. V and J are TRBV4-2 and TRBJ2-1; D unclear. The CDR3 consists of 15 residues. V was cut by 2 bases and J by 7 bases, with 15 bases left in between. The germline gives CDR1 LGHNA, CDR2 YNFKEQ. This chain's CDR3 is CASSQLQAELNEQFF. The CDR3 DNA follows: TGTGCCAGCAGCCAACTTCAGGCTGAATTGAATGAGCAGTTCTTC.

CDR3 sequence reads: CASSLLDRGNEQFF. The CDR3 region has the DNA TGTGCCAGCAGTCTACTGGACAGGGGCAATGAGCAGTTCTTC. The rearrangement joins TRBV7-6 to TRBJ2-1; 9 nucleotides line up with TRBD1. CDR1 is SGHVS and CDR2 is FNYEAQ in the germline V gene. This CDR3 contains 14 residues. V was pared by 6 bases and J by 6 bases, with 6 bases of the junction left unmatched.